This passage covers 24 T cell receptor beta chains from one sample sequenced in a study of T cells in localized non-small cell lung cancer. The repertoire was sequenced with immunoSEQ multiplex PCR; TCRdb's copy has only in-frame clones and lacks some. The data hold about 59,000 clones, with around 90% observed a single time. This specimen was peripheral blood, taken before any cancer treatment. These receptors originate from a man aged 35-75 years with stage I squamous cell lung carcinoma.

The count of this clone is one. The V and J genes are TRBV7-3 and TRBJ2-1; 7 bases agree with TRBD1. This CDR3 region has 15 residues. The V and J ends lost 3 bases and 3 bases, in that order; junction bases with no gene match: 5. Germline loops: CDR1 SGHTA, CDR2 FQGTGA. CDR3 in amino acids: CASSFPGTDYNEQFF. The CDR3 DNA reads as TGTGCCAGCAGCTTCCCCGGGACAGACTACAATGAGCAGTTCTTC.

The chain joins TRBV4-3 to TRBJ2-1; D is unclear. Germline-derived CDR1 and CDR2 are LGHNA and YSLEER. V shed 3 bases and J shed 7 bases, with 10 bases lying between them. The CDR3 has 13 residues. CDR3 in DNA: TGCGCCAGCAGCCAGACGATGTTGAATGAGCAGTTCTTC. Translated: CASSQTMLNEQFF.

The chain has TRBV27 and TRBJ2-2; D might be TRBD1 (5 bases). V was shortened by 5 bases and J by 0 bases, with 10 bases between the two germline ends. The CDR3 runs to 15 residues. CDR1 and CDR2 from the germline V gene are MNHEY and SMNVEV (reference sequence). The CDR3 here is CASSRDSANTGELFF. In nucleotides, the CDR3 is TGTGCCAGCAGTAGAGACAGTGCGAACACCGGGGAGCTGTTTTTT.

The chain combines TRBV4-1 with TRBJ1-2, with TRBD1 identical over 9 bases. V trimming: 1 base; J trimming: 4 bases; junction bases outside the gene matches: 7. This CDR3 has 16 residues. Germline V gene lookup returns CDR1 MGHRA and CDR2 YSYEKL. CDR3 region: CASSQARQGVGYGYTF. The CDR3 nucleotides read TGCGCCAGCAGCCAAGCCCGACAGGGGGTCGGCTATGGCTACACCTTC.

The gene calls are TRBV4-2 and TRBJ1-1, with D unclear. Looked up from germline, CDR1 is LGHNA and CDR2 is YNFKEQ. This CDR3 region has 14 residues. V was clipped by 5 bases and J by 1 base, with 11 bases between them. DNA of the CDR3: TGTGCCAGCAGCACTCAAGACAAGAACACTGAAGCTTTCTTT. It is translated as CASSTQDKNTEAFF.

CDR3: CATSGQGALIGIGNTIYF. The CDR3 coding sequence is TGTGCCACTTCGGGACAGGGGGCTCTCATTGGGATTGGAAACACCATATATTTT. The chain carries TRBV19 and TRBJ1-3; 12 bases agree with TRBD1. Germline V CDR1 and CDR2: LNHDA, SQIVND (reference sequence). V lost 10 bases and J lost 3; bases outside the gene matches: 16. CDR3 length equals 18 residues.

This clone turned up a few times. The V and J genes are TRBV4-3 and TRBJ2-1, with 7 positions matching TRBD2. V dropped 4 bases and J dropped 0; count of bases not matched to a gene: 3. Germline lookup yields CDR1 LGHNA and CDR2 YSLEER. CDR3 length equals 15 residues. The CDR3 DNA is TGCGCCAGCAGCCTAAGCGGGACCTCCTACAATGAGCAGTTCTTC. Translation gives CASSLSGTSYNEQFF.

This clone turned up a few times. The CDR3 nucleotides read TGTGCCAGTAAGACTGACAGGGGGAATGAAGCTTTCTTT. This gives the protein CASKTDRGNEAFF. The V call is TRBV19, the J call TRBJ1-1; 9 nucleotides line up with TRBD1. Germline V gene data show CDR1 as LNHDA and CDR2 as SQIVND (reference sequence). The CDR3 runs to 13 residues. Losses at the gene ends were 7 bases for V and 7 bases for J; bases not matched to a gene: 7.

In this sample, this clone turned up a few times. This sequence joins TRBV7-9 and TRBJ1-5; TRBD1 agrees at 8 bases. In germline, CDR1 is SEHNR, CDR2 FQNEAQ (reference sequence). The CDR3 consists of 14 residues. Trimming took 5 bases from V and 4 from J; bases not matched to a gene: 4. In nucleotides, the CDR3 is TGTGCCAGCAGCGCCACAGGGGGAAATCAGCCCCAGCATTTT. It is translated as CASSATGGNQPQHF. Based on the CDR3 plus reference TRBV7-9 and TRBJ1-5, the full variable domain is DTGVSQNPRHKITKRGQNVTFRCDPISEHNRLYWYRQTLGQGPEFLTYFQNEAQLEKSRLLSDRFSAERPKGSFSTLEIQRTEQGDSAMYLCASSATGGNQPQHFGDGTRLSIL.

The genes are TRBV18 and TRBJ2-1; possibly TRBD1 for D (6 bases). Trimming left V 3 bases short and J 2 bases short, with 11 bases between. CDR3 length: 15 residues. The germline gives CDR1 KGHSH, CDR2 LQKENI. For the CDR3, the DNA is TGTGCCAGCTCACCCCGAGGGGGACCCTACAATGAGCAGTTCTTC. It codes for CASSPRGGPYNEQFF.

The chain's CDR3 is CASSLESGSSGNTIYF. The CDR3 DNA follows: TGTGCCAGCAGCTTAGAGTCAGGGAGCTCTGGAAACACCATATATTTT. The gene calls are TRBV7-2 and TRBJ1-3, with a weak D call TRBD1 (5 bases). The CDR3 covers 16 residues. Trimming shortened V by 1 base and J by 0 bases, and 10 bases separated the two germline ends. CDR1 is SGHTA, CDR2 FQGNSA, per germline.

The CDR3 region has the DNA TGTGCTAGTGCCCCTCCGACTAGTGAGGGAACAGATACGCAGTATTTT. Protein sequence: CASAPPTSEGTDTQYF. This chain links TRBV12-5 with TRBJ2-3, with a tentative D call TRBD2 (6 bases). Germline V gene data show CDR1 as LGHNT and CDR2 as FRNRAP. The CDR3 length is 16 residues. The V end was cut by 7 bases, the J end by 3 bases, with 20 bases between.

J is TRBJ1-2 and V is TRBV6-6; D unresolved. The V end was cut by 5 bases, the J end by 3 bases, with 16 bases between. This CDR3 has 15 amino acids. The germline CDR1 and CDR2 sequences are MNHNY and SVGAGI (reference sequence). CDR3 amino acids: CASSNPEGDYYGYTF. As DNA, the CDR3 is TGTGCCAGCAGTAATCCGGAGGGAGATTACTATGGCTACACCTTC.

Worth noting for this clone: Its ends do not fully match the called genes, so a read error is possible. The rearrangement links TRBV7-7 to TRBJ2-6; D unclear. The CDR3 is made up of 17 amino acids. The germline CDR1 and CDR2 sequences are SSHAT and FNYEAQ (reference sequence). The CDR3 region is CASSSISTVNGANVLTF. CDR3 nucleotide sequence: TGTGCTAGCAGCTCTATAAGTACGGTTAACGGGGCCAACGTCCTGACTTTC.

This chain links TRBV20-1 with TRBJ2-7; no reliable D call. V was shortened by 4 bases and J by 10 bases, with 14 bases between the two germline ends. The CDR3 loop spans 11 amino acids. Looked up from germline, CDR1 is DFQATT and CDR2 is SNEGSKA (reference sequence). CDR3 bases: TGCAGTGCTAATTCAATAGAAAGACAGTACTTC. Its translation is CSANSIERQYF.

V is TRBV12-5 and J is TRBJ2-6; D perhaps matches TRBD1 (5 bases). The V gene lost 0 bases and the J gene lost 1 base, with 19 bases spanning the gap. The length of the CDR3 is 20 residues. Per germline, CDR1 LGHNT and CDR2 FRNRAP. CDR3 nucleotide sequence: TGTGCTAGTGGTTTGGTACAGGACGGGTCAGTTCCATCTGGGGCCAACGTCCTGACTTTC. Translating gives CASGLVQDGSVPSGANVLTF. The full variable domain, its missing parts supplied by reference TRBV12-5 and TRBJ2-6, is DARVTQTPRHKVTEMGQEVTMRCQPILGHNTVFWYRQTMMQGLELLAYFRNRAPLDDSGMPKDRFSAEMPDATLATLKIQPSEPRDSAVYFCASGLVQDGSVPSGANVLTFGAGSRLTVL.

In nucleotides, the CDR3 is TGTGCCAGCACGGTCGGGAGCCGGGCTGAGCAGTTCTTC. It encodes CASTVGSRAEQFF. The chain joins TRBV28 to TRBJ2-1, with TRBD2 as a possible D gene (6 bases). Deletions cut 7 bases from V and 9 bases from J, with 16 bases between. There are 13 residues in the CDR3. Germline V gene data show CDR1 as MDHEN and CDR2 as SYDVKM.

This chain links TRBV4-2 with TRBJ2-7; 7 bases are a match to TRBD1. Per germline, CDR1 LGHNA and CDR2 YNFKEQ. CDR3 length equals 16 residues. Germline trimming cut 3 bases from V and 2 bases from J; bases unmatched to any gene: 10. CDR3 residues: CASSHTGTANPYEQYF. The CDR3 nucleotides are TGTGCCAGCAGCCACACCGGGACAGCGAACCCCTACGAGCAGTACTTC.

The chain employs TRBV30 and TRBJ1-3; D call uncertain. Trimming took off 2 bases at V and 0 bases at J, with 8 bases between the two ends. This CDR3 contains 14 residues. The germline CDR1 and CDR2 sequences are GTSNPN and SVGIG (reference sequence). The CDR3 DNA is TGTGCCTGGAGTTGGACCAGCTCTGGAAACACCATATATTTT. It translates to CAWSWTSSGNTIYF. The entire variable domain, with the rest obtained from reference TRBV30 and TRBJ1-3, is as follows: SQTIHQWPATLVQPVGSPLSLECTVEGTSNPNLYWYRQAAGRGLQLLFYSVGIGQISSEVPQNLSASRPQDRQFILSSKKLLLSDSGFYLCAWSWTSSGNTIYFGEGSWLTVV.

This sequence joins TRBV11-3 and TRBJ2-3, with D tentatively TRBD2 (6 bases). The CDR3 sequence is 14 residues long. The germline CDR1 and CDR2 sequences are SGHNT and YENEEA. V gave up 5 bases and J gave up 2 bases, with 11 bases separating them. CDR3 in amino acids: CASSDRDSTDTQYF. DNA for the CDR3: TGTGCCAGCAGCGACCGGGACTCCACAGATACGCAGTATTTT.

The CDR3 is CASSSSRGGDRETQYF. The CDR3 DNA reads as TGTGCCAGCAGCTCTAGTAGGGGAGGGGACCGGGAGACCCAGTACTTC. The V gene is TRBV13, the J gene TRBJ2-5; 7 nucleotides line up with TRBD2. The CDR3 is 16 residues long. Per the germline V gene, CDR1 is PRHDT and CDR2 is FYEKMQ (reference sequence). V shed 4 bases, J shed 5 bases, and the junction held 13 bases outside the gene matches.

The V gene is TRBV28, the J gene TRBJ1-2; D is uncertain. The CDR3 has 11 amino acids. Trimming took 2 bases from V and 8 from J, leaving 6 bases between them. Germline values: CDR1 MDHEN, CDR2 SYDVKM. The CDR3 loop is CASSLVEGYTF. The CDR3 bases are TGTGCCAGCAGTTTAGTGGAAGGCTACACCTTC.

The V gene is TRBV19, the J gene TRBJ1-3; D may be TRBD1 (5 bases). The CDR3 consists of 13 residues. V shed 5 bases and J shed 2 bases, with 7 bases lying between them. Germline CDR1 LNHDA, CDR2 SQIVND (reference sequence). CDR3 DNA: TGTGCCAGTAGTGGGGGACCTGGAAACACCATATATTTT. It yields the protein CASSGGPGNTIYF.

The V call is TRBV11-1, the J call TRBJ1-4, with a weak D call TRBD1 (6 bases). Germline CDR1 reads SGHAT; CDR2 reads FQDESV (reference sequence). The CDR3 is 15 amino acids. V lost 4 bases and J lost 4, with 13 bases in between. CDR3 sequence reads: CASSSPGAHNEKLFF. The CDR3 DNA reads TGTGCCAGCAGCTCGCCGGGGGCACATAATGAAAAACTGTTTTTT.